This T cell receptor beta chain was recovered during a study of blood T cell repertoires in COVID-19. The wider study: Sample material is recorded as cDNA or gDNA derived from T cells, B-cell-depleted T cells, or PBMCs.

Germline assignment: CDR1 MDHEN and CDR2 SYDVKM. V lost 3 bases and J lost 10, with 7 bases in between. The CDR3 totals 12 residues. Authors' analysis steps: For nucleated cells, counts were estimated from reference gene primer amplification. TCRdb keeps only in-frame clones here, not all; method: immunoSEQ multiplex PCR. V and J calls and clone size are given by that table; D and trimming were obtained from the DNA. Among about 140,000 clones listed, 85% to 90% were seen once. J is TRBJ1-6 and V is TRBV28; D is undetermined. The sequence was obtained from a woman in her sixties or seventies with acute or convalescent COVID-19. Sample: peripheral blood. This CDR3 reads CASSFPQSPLHF. CDR3 DNA sequence: TGTGCCAGCAGTTTCCCACAGTCACCCCTCCACTTT. The whole variable domain, filled in from reference TRBV28 and TRBJ1-6, reads DVKVTQSSRYLVKRTGEKVFLECVQDMDHENMFWYRQDPGLGLRLIYFSYDVKMKEKGDIPEGYSVSREKKERFSLILESASTNQTSMYLCASSFPQSPLHFGNGTRLTVT.